The entry that follows covers one T cell receptor beta chain sequence. It has no known antigen specificity. Base qualities are not at hand, and no much larger clone is one base apart. Patients with autoimmune disease history or receiving systemic immunosuppression were excluded from the trial. Peripheral blood for TCR sequencing was collected from all dose cohorts at baseline, on cycle 4 day 1, and on cycle 7 day 1. Samples came from an open-label, multicenter, first-in-human phase I dose-escalation trial of ivuxolimab. Adults with locally advanced or metastatic melanoma, renal cell carcinoma, hepatocellular carcinoma or head and neck squamous cell carcinoma were enrolled in the trial. CD4+ and CD8+ T cells were sorted separately from peripheral blood before TCR sequencing. CDR1 is given as MGHRA and CDR2 as YSYEKL, both from the germline V gene. From its cysteine to its phenylalanine, the CDR3 spans 15 amino acids. Left in the record is the CDR3 DNA by itself, 45 bases read in frame from the first base. At the junction V is shortened by 1 base and J by 1 base, with 10 bases in between.

These data come from a study of OX40 agonist ivuxolimab in advanced cancers. The study in broad terms: Ivuxolimab was an agonistic, fully human IgG2 monoclonal antibody directed against OX40 (CD134), a costimulatory receptor. Intravenous ivuxolimab was administered to patients every 2 weeks at six dose levels: 0.01, 0.1, 0.3, 1.5, 3 and 10 mg/kg. Of the roughly 53 patients in dose escalation, approximately 20 had hepatocellular carcinoma, some 15 had melanoma, 9 had renal cell carcinoma and 9 had head and neck cancer. In the dose-escalation cohort, 70% to 90% of patients were male, and the mean age was around 60 years with a range of about 20 to 79. Prior anti-PD-1, anti-PD-L1 or anti-CTLA-4 therapy was permitted, and approximately 41% of dose-escalation patients had received checkpoint inhibitors. Partial responses occurred in three dose-escalation patients, of whom one had hepatocellular carcinoma and two had cutaneous melanoma. The point of sequencing TCRbeta in the periphery was to test whether ivuxolimab changed TCR sequence diversity and drove clonal T-cell expansion. The paper covers the monotherapy dose-escalation part of the phase I ivuxolimab trial, which included N = 52 patients.

Points the paper makes about the study in general: Antigen specificity was not determined for the clonally expanded peripheral T cells. Low levels of normalized T-cell clonal expansion were also seen in some nonresponding patients. At doses from 0.1 to 3.0 mg/kg, clonal expansion was seen in both CD4+ and CD8+ blood T cells between baseline and week 6. After ivuxolimab, more expanded clones were found on average in CD8+ T cells than in CD4+ T cells. In partial responders in the 0.1-3.0 mg/kg groups, normalized peripheral clonal expansion was found to be among the lowest, especially among CD8+ T cells.

To sequence the TCRbeta CDR3 region, genomic DNA was isolated from the sorted cells. The immunoSEQ Assay was used to sequence the TCRbeta CDR3 regions. TCRdb's version of the immuneACCESS table is confined to in-frame rearrangements and falls short of the full clone set. An unresolved V gene accounts for under half of the shortfall where checked; the remainder is of unknown origin. For this sample the table gives about 59,000 clones, of which about 87% were detected only once. The top ten constitute roughly 0.34% of the sample. The input for sequencing was CD4+ or CD8+ T cells sorted from blood, taken in a trial of the OX40 agonist ivuxolimab. The clonotype was recovered from an adult with an advanced solid tumor such as melanoma, head and neck, liver or kidney cancer. The chain is made from TRBV4-1 and TRBJ1-2; the D gene is unclear. The nucleotides read TGCGCCAGCAGCCAAGTCCCAGGACTTAACTATGGCTACACCTTC. It specifies CASSQVPGLNYGYTF.